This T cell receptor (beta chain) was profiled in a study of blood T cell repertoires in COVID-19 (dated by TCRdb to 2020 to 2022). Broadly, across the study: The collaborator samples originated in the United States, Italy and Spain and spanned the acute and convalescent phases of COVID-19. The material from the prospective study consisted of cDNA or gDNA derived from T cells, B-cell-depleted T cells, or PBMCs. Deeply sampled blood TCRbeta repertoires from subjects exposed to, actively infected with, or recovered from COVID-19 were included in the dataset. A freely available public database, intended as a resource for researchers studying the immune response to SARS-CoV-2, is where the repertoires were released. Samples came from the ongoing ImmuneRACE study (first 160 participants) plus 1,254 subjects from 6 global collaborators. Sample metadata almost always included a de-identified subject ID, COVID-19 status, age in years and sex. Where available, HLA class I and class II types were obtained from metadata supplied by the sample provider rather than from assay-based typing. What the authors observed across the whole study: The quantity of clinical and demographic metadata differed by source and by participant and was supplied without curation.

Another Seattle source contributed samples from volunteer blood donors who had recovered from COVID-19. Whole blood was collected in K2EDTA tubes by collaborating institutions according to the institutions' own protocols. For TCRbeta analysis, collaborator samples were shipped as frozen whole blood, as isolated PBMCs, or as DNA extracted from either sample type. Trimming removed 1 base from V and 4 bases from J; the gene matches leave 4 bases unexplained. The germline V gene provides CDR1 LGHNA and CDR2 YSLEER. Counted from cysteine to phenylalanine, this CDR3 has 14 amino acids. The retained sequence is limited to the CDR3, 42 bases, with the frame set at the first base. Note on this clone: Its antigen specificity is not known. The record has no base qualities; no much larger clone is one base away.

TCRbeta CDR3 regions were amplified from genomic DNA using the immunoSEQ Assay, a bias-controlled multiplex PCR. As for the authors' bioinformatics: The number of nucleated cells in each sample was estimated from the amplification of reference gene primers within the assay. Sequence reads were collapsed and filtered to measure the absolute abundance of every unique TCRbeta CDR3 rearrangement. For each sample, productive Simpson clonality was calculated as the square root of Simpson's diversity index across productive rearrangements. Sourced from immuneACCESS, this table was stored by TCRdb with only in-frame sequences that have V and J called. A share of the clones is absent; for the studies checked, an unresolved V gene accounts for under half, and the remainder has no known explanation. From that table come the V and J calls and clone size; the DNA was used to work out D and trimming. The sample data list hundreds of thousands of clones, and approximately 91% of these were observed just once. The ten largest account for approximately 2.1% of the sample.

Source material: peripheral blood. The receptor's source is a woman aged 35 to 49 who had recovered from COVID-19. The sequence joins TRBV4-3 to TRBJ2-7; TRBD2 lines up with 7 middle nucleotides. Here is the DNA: TGCGCCAGCAGCCAAGGGGAGGGCAGATACGAGCAGTACTTC. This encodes CASSQGEGRYEQYF.